The source of this T cell receptor (beta chain) is a study of T-cell memory formation after mild COVID-19. Study details: For the most part, TCR clusters were specific to one donor. Notes on the study in general: There were some responding clones in pre-infection memory, which suggested that cross-reactive memory had joined.

The germline V gene encodes CDR1 KGHSH and CDR2 LQKENI. The CDR3 has 15 residues. After removal of 6 bases from V and 3 bases from J, the junction contained 9 bases not matched to a gene. This clonotype came up many times. Its target is unknown. Each CDR3 protein is one row after TCRdb ran MiXCR on the 5' RACE reads. This sample has over 150,000 distinct CDR3 sequences, with over 10% found just once. The TCR sequence derives from a man aged 18 to 29 who had mild COVID-19 (a few samples of this study predate the infection). Cell type and time point are not known. Sequencing was done on a sample of PBMCs or a T cell subset sorted from them (not recorded which). The chain uses TRBV18 and TRBJ2-5, with TRBD2 matching 8 bases. Here the CDR3 DNA reads TGTGCCAGCTCCCCGAGGCGGGGGGCCGAAGAGACCCAGTACTTC. Protein product: CASSPRRGAEETQYF. Based on the CDR3 plus reference TRBV18 and TRBJ2-5, the full variable domain is NAGVMQNPRHLVRRRGQEARLRCSPMKGHSHVYWYRQLPEEGLKFMVYLQKENIIDESGMPKERFSAEFPKEGPSILRIQQVVRGDSAAYFCASSPRRGAEETQYFGPGTRLLVL.